The rows below give T cell receptor beta chains drawn from one sample of a study of PD-1 blockade in mismatch repair-deficient tumors. Assay: immunoSEQ multiplex PCR; the TCRdb copy retains only in-frame clones and omits some. The sample has about 20,000 clones, around four fifths seen once. Sequencing was performed on peripheral blood, taken 2 weeks after starting pembrolizumab. These receptors came from an adult with mismatch repair-deficient cancer. Each CDR3 is given with its conserved first and last residue. A D gene is named only where the DNA matches it firmly. Clone sizes are given selectively: once, few, many, or a class where the clone is expanded.

J gene	clone size	V gene	D gene	CDR3 protein	CDR3 DNA
TRBJ1-3	once	TRBV15	.	CATSRNRDYSGNTIYF	TGTGCCACCAGCCGCAACAGGGACTACTCTGGAAACACCATATATTTT
TRBJ2-1	.	TRBV4-3	.	CASSQEPIQPRSYNEQFF	TGCGCCAGCAGCCAAGAGCCAATACAGCCCCGCTCCTACAATGAGCAGTTCTTC
TRBJ2-1	.	TRBV2	.	CASSEASYEQFF	TGTGCCAGCAGTGAAGCGTCCTACGAGCAGTTCTTC
TRBJ2-1	.	TRBV12-2	.	CASRPRGSGRNNEQFF	TGTGCAAGTCGCCCGCGGGGTAGCGGGAGGAACAATGAGCAGTTCTTC
TRBJ1-1	.	TRBV7-6	TRBD1	CASSLRQGGGEAFF	TGTGCCAGCAGCTTGCGACAGGGAGGGGGTGAAGCTTTCTTT
TRBJ2-1	.	TRBV6-4	TRBD1	CASKVGTGPSNEQFF	TGTGCCAGCAAAGTTGGGACAGGCCCCTCCAATGAGCAGTTCTTC
TRBJ2-7	.	TRBV10-2	.	CASSTSRSSYEQYF	TGCGCCAGCAGTACTAGCCGGAGCTCCTACGAGCAGTACTTC
TRBJ2-5	.	TRBV4-1	TRBD1	CASSQGQNQETQYF	TGCGCCAGCAGCCAGGGACAGAACCAAGAGACCCAGTACTTC
TRBJ1-2	few	TRBV6-5	.	CASSYVPEGGYTF	TGTGCCAGCAGTTACGTGCCCGAGGGAGGCTACACCTTC
TRBJ2-3	once	TRBV6-4	TRBD2	CASSDSAGATDTQYF	TGTGCCAGCAGTGACTCAGCGGGAGCCACAGATACGCAGTATTTT
TRBJ1-1	.	TRBV5-1	.	CASSLGQFRGNTEAFF	TGCGCCAGCAGCTTGGGGCAGTTTAGGGGAAACACTGAAGCTTTCTTT
TRBJ2-2	.	TRBV5-1	.	CASSLYGRETGELFF	TGCGCCAGCAGCTTGTACGGGAGAGAAACCGGGGAGCTGTTTTTT
TRBJ2-7	few	TRBV16	.	CASSHLGRDEQYF	TGTGCCAGCAGCCACCTGGGTCGCGACGAGCAGTACTTC
TRBJ2-5	few	TRBV30	.	CAWKGGTWETQYF	TGTGCCTGGAAGGGCGGGACATGGGAGACCCAGTACTTC
TRBJ2-7	.	TRBV28	.	CASTTRQGRGRHYEQYF	TGTGCCAGCACCACCCGGCAGGGGAGGGGGCGTCACTACGAGCAGTACTTC
TRBJ2-3	once	TRBV10-3	TRBD1	CAISEHRGLKTDTQYF	TGTGCCATCAGTGAACACAGGGGGCTCAAGACAGATACGCAGTATTTT
TRBJ2-7	.	TRBV19	TRBD1	CASSIGGQAPYEQYF	TGTGCCAGTAGTATTGGGGGACAGGCCCCCTACGAGCAGTACTTC
TRBJ1-2	.	TRBV11-2	.	CASSEFNNYGYTF	TGTGCCAGCAGTGAGTTTAATAACTATGGCTACACCTTC
TRBJ2-1	.	TRBV5-1	TRBD2	CASSRKIPLAGGTNEQFF	TGCGCCAGCAGCCGAAAGATCCCCCTAGCGGGAGGGACCAATGAGCAGTTCTTC
TRBJ2-7	.	TRBV7-9	.	CASSLTRTEDYEQYF	TGTGCCAGCAGCTTAACAAGGACGGAGGACTACGAGCAGTACTTC
TRBJ2-1	.	TRBV19	TRBD2	CASSLKVTSGIRDYEQFF	TGTGCCAGTAGTTTAAAAGTGACTAGCGGGATCCGGGATTATGAGCAGTTCTTC
TRBJ2-1	.	TRBV29-1	TRBD2	CSVDSGSSYNEQFF	TGCAGCGTTGATAGCGGGAGTTCCTACAATGAGCAGTTCTTC
TRBJ2-7	.	TRBV27	.	CASSLGYEQYF	TGTGCCAGCAGTTTGGGATACGAGCAGTACTTC
TRBJ2-4	.	TRBV2	.	CASRPRDRFNPNIQYF	TGTGCCAGCAGACCCCGGGACCGGTTCAATCCTAACATTCAGTACTTC
TRBJ1-5	.	TRBV7-8	.	CASSSRPLGNQPQHF	TGTGCCAGCAGCTCACGTCCGTTGGGAAATCAGCCCCAGCATTTT
TRBJ2-3	.	TRBV25-1	.	CASSWGGRSYTQYF	TGTGCCAGTTCATGGGGGGGGCGCTCTTATACGCAGTATTTT